These T cell receptor beta chains were read from a single sample in a study of OX40 agonist ivuxolimab in advanced cancers. Repertoires were generated with immunoSEQ multiplex PCR, while TCRdb's copy carries only in-frame clones and drops some. The table includes about 13,000 clones, approximately 84% detected once. Sequencing used CD4+ or CD8+ T cells sorted from blood, obtained in a trial of the OX40 agonist ivuxolimab. These receptors came from an adult with an advanced solid tumor such as melanoma, head and neck, liver or kidney cancer. Each CDR3 is given with its conserved first and last residue. A D gene is named only where the DNA matches it firmly. The size of a clone is reported for some rows only, either as once, few or many, or as a class for expanded clones.

j_call | d_call | v_call | clone_size | cdr3_aa | cdr3_nt
TRBJ2-7 | - | TRBV2 | - | CASYLDGLSYEQYF | TGTGCCAGCTATCTTGACGGACTCTCCTACGAGCAGTACTTC
TRBJ1-4 | - | TRBV5-6 | - | CASSPTGFATNEKLFF | TGTGCCAGCAGCCCCACAGGGTTCGCAACTAATGAAAAACTGTTTTTT
TRBJ2-4 | - | TRBV2 | - | CASSDWEELAKNIQYF | TGTGCCAGCAGTGACTGGGAGGAGCTAGCCAAAAACATTCAGTACTTC
TRBJ1-1 | - | TRBV5-1 | few | CASSLAGGNTEAFF | TGCGCCAGCAGCTTGGCGGGGGGGAACACTGAAGCTTTCTTT
TRBJ1-1 | - | TRBV4-1 | few | CASSQQGQSTEAFF | TGCGCCAGCAGCCAACAAGGACAGAGCACTGAAGCTTTCTTT
TRBJ2-1 | - | TRBV4-2 | - | CASSQPDVGGHNEQFF | TGTGCCAGCAGCCAGCCTGATGTGGGGGGGCACAATGAGCAGTTCTTC
TRBJ1-4 | - | TRBV15 | - | CATSRVRSLNEKLFF | TGTGCCACCAGCAGAGTCCGCAGCTTAAATGAAAAACTGTTTTTT
TRBJ2-6 | TRBD1 | TRBV18 | - | CASSPPGQATSGANVLTF | TGTGCCAGCTCACCTCCGGGACAGGCCACCTCTGGGGCCAACGTCCTGACTTTC
TRBJ2-1 | - | TRBV11-2 | - | CASTQKVEQFF | TGTGCCAGCACCCAGAAGGTAGAGCAGTTCTTC
TRBJ2-5 | - | TRBV19 | - | CASSIQGAPGTQYF | TGTGCCAGTAGTATTCAGGGAGCCCCGGGGACCCAGTACTTC
TRBJ1-5 | - | TRBV7-3 | - | CASSAYRGTSNQPQHF | TGTGCCAGCAGCGCCTACCGGGGAACCAGCAATCAGCCCCAGCATTTT
TRBJ2-1 | - | TRBV11-2 | - | CASSLGGGNHEQFF | TGTGCCAGCAGCTTAGGGGGTGGAAATCATGAGCAGTTCTTC
TRBJ1-2 | - | TRBV6-5 | - | CASSYLGSHGYTF | TGTGCCAGCAGTTACTTGGGCTCCCATGGCTACACCTTC
TRBJ2-1 | - | TRBV5-5 | - | CASSLVGYEQFF | TGTGCCAGCAGCTTGGTAGGCTATGAGCAGTTCTTC
TRBJ2-7 | - | TRBV27 | - | CASSSHQIGQGYYEQYF | TGTGCCAGCAGTTCCCACCAAATCGGGCAGGGGTACTACGAGCAGTACTTC
TRBJ1-2 | - | TRBV25-1 | - | CATLDSGRAWYGYTF | TGTGCCACCCTAGATTCTGGCAGGGCTTGGTATGGCTACACCTTC
TRBJ1-2 | - | TRBV28 | - | CATTGTASNYGYTF | TGTGCCACCACAGGGACGGCGTCTAACTATGGCTACACCTTC
TRBJ1-1 | - | TRBV9 | - | CASSPQGQGDTEAFF | TGTGCCAGCAGCCCCCAAGGGCAAGGTGACACTGAAGCTTTCTTT
TRBJ1-1 | - | TRBV6-5 | - | CASSYGGNTEAFF | TGTGCCAGCAGTTACGGAGGGAACACTGAAGCTTTCTTT
TRBJ2-1 | TRBD2 | TRBV9 | - | CASSESLSGRANEQFF | TGTGCCAGCAGCGAGTCCCTTAGCGGGAGGGCCAATGAGCAGTTCTTC
TRBJ2-7 | - | TRBV2 | once | CASSEAFVGSSYEQYF | TGTGCCAGCAGTGAAGCGTTCGTAGGAAGCTCCTACGAGCAGTACTTC
TRBJ2-6 | - | TRBV27 | - | CASSLLNSRSGANVLTF | TGTGCCAGCAGTTTATTAAACAGTAGGTCTGGGGCCAACGTCCTGACTTTC
TRBJ1-3 | - | TRBV5-1 | - | CASSYGSGGYHF | TGCGCCAGCAGCTACGGGTCCGGCGGATATCATTTT
TRBJ2-7 | - | TRBV6-1 | - | CASSEIWAPSYEQYF | TGTGCCAGCAGTGAAATCTGGGCTCCGTCCTACGAGCAGTACTTC
TRBJ2-2 | - | TRBV11-3 | - | CASSPRRGGATGELFF | TGTGCCAGCAGCCCTAGACGAGGGGGGGCAACCGGGGAGCTGTTTTTT
TRBJ2-5 | - | TRBV7-9 | - | CASSSRGAQTEETQYF | TGTGCCAGCAGCTCTAGGGGAGCACAGACCGAAGAGACCCAGTACTTC
TRBJ1-6 | - | TRBV4-2 | - | CASSQGSPLHF | TGTGCCAGCAGCCAAGGATCACCCCTCCACTTT
TRBJ1-2 | - | TRBV27 | once | CASSLSRYGYTF | TGTGCCAGCAGTTTAAGCAGATATGGCTACACCTTC
TRBJ2-7 | - | TRBV19 | few | CASRDGGSYEQYF | TGTGCCAGTAGGGACGGTGGGTCCTACGAGCAGTACTTC
TRBJ2-1 | TRBD1 | TRBV27 | once | CASSFVGQGYNEQFF | TGTGCCAGCAGTTTCGTGGGACAGGGCTACAATGAGCAGTTCTTC
TRBJ2-1 | TRBD1 | TRBV7-6 | - | CASSSRRTLQGSSYNEQFF | TGTGCCAGCAGCTCGCGTAGGACTTTACAGGGGAGCTCCTACAATGAGCAGTTCTTC
TRBJ2-1 | - | TRBV7-9 | - | CASSSNRASLDNEQFF | TGTGCCAGCAGTTCTAACCGGGCTAGCCTCGACAATGAGCAGTTCTTC
TRBJ2-3 | - | TRBV4-1 | - | CASSQVAQGIDTQYF | TGCGCCAGCAGCCAAGTCGCGCAGGGAATAGATACGCAGTATTTT
TRBJ1-5 | - | TRBV10-3 | - | CAISEAREINQPQHF | TGTGCCATCAGTGAGGCCAGGGAGATCAATCAGCCCCAGCATTTT
TRBJ2-2 | - | TRBV11-2 | - | CASSFSSGHPELFF | TGTGCCAGCAGCTTCTCCTCGGGCCACCCGGAGCTGTTTTTT
TRBJ2-7 | - | TRBV9 | - | CASSASRAPYEQYF | TGTGCCAGCAGCGCCAGCAGGGCCCCCTACGAGCAGTACTTC
TRBJ2-7 | - | TRBV2 | few | CASTYNMASYEQYF | TGTGCCAGCACCTATAACATGGCCTCCTACGAGCAGTACTTC
TRBJ2-1 | TRBD1 | TRBV5-5 | - | CASSLAGQGANEQFF | TGTGCCAGCAGCTTGGCGGGACAGGGGGCGAATGAGCAGTTCTTC
TRBJ2-7 | - | TRBV30 | - | CAWSVPWGKGDEQYF | TGTGCCTGGAGTGTCCCCTGGGGCAAGGGAGACGAGCAGTACTTC
TRBJ2-7 | - | TRBV27 | - | CASSLYDTYEQYF | TGTGCCAGCAGTTTATACGACACGTACGAGCAGTACTTC
TRBJ1-2 | TRBD1 | TRBV10-2 | - | CASGYGQGDGYTF | TGCGCCAGCGGTTATGGACAGGGCGACGGCTACACCTTC
TRBJ1-2 | TRBD1 | TRBV29-1 | - | CSVEDRGTGAAYGYTF | TGCAGCGTTGAAGATCGGGGGACAGGGGCGGCCTATGGCTACACCTTC
TRBJ1-1 | - | TRBV28 | once | CASSVPVRATEAFF | TGTGCCAGCAGTGTGCCCGTTAGGGCTACTGAAGCTTTCTTT
TRBJ1-3 | - | TRBV14 | - | CASSQDPSRTGNTIYF | TGTGCCAGCAGCCAAGATCCCTCAAGGACTGGAAACACCATATATTTT
TRBJ2-2 | - | TRBV6-5 | - | CASSYSEGFTGELFF | TGTGCCAGCAGTTACTCGGAGGGCTTCACCGGGGAGCTGTTTTTT
TRBJ2-2 | - | TRBV19 | - | CASGMGVSMNTGELFF | TGTGCCAGTGGGATGGGGGTCTCTATGAACACCGGGGAGCTGTTTTTT
TRBJ2-7 | - | TRBV15 | - | CATSRAANYEQYF | TGTGCCACCAGCAGAGCGGCAAACTACGAGCAGTACTTC
TRBJ2-7 | - | TRBV7-7 | - | CASSLGHGTYEQYF | TGTGCTAGCAGCCTTGGACATGGCACCTACGAGCAGTACTTC
TRBJ2-1 | TRBD2 | TRBV7-3 | once | CASSPGTSGDYNEQFF | TGTGCCAGCAGCCCCGGGACTAGCGGGGACTACAATGAGCAGTTCTTC